This T cell receptor beta chain was captured by sequencing in a study of CD8 T cells in Susac syndrome. Background on the study: Treatment at blood withdrawal was none, corticosteroids, or intravenous immunoglobulin alone in Susac syndrome patients.

Comment on this clonotype: Its cognate antigen is unknown.

Negative magnetic isolation gave CD8+ and CD4+ cells; FACS enriched CD8+ TEMRA. Whole-study results and caveats: The total CD8+ repertoires yielded some 15 Susac-specific public clones and the CD8+ TEMRA repertoires yielded about five.

With random hexamers, reverse transcription was performed on about 0.45 to 1 ug of RNA. Multiplex PCR with immunoSEQ amplified the TCR beta CDR3 across 54 Vbeta and 13 Jbeta. TCRdb itself ran the immunoSEQ multiplex PCR reads through MiXCR, one entry per CDR3 protein. The data contain 100,000 to 150,000 distinct CDR3 sequences, more than 90% of them singletons. This CDR3 is built from 15 residues. CDR1 SNHLY and CDR2 FYNNEI come from the germline V gene. The J segment lost 2 bases and the V segment lost 9 bases, leaving 12 bases of the junction unmatched. This TCR derives from a human donor with Susac syndrome. The chain uses TRBV2 and TRBJ2-7; 8 bases line up with TRBD1. Sequencing used CD8+ T cells from PBMCs. The CDR3 spells CASKNPGTGTYEQYF. CDR3 DNA sequence: TGTGCCAGTAAAAACCCCGGGACAGGCACCTACGAGCAGTACTTC.